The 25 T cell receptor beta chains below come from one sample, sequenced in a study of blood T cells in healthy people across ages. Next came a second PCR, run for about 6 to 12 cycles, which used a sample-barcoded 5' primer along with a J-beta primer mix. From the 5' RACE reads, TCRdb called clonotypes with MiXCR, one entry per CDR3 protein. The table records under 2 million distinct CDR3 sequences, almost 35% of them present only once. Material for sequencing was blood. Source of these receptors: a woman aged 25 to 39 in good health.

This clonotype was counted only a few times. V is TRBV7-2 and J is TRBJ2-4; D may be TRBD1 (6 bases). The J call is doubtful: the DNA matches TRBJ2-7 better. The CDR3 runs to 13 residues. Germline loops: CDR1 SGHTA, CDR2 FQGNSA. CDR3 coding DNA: TGTGCCAGCAGCTTCCAGGGGAAATACGAGCAGTACTTC. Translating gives CASSFQGKYEQYF.

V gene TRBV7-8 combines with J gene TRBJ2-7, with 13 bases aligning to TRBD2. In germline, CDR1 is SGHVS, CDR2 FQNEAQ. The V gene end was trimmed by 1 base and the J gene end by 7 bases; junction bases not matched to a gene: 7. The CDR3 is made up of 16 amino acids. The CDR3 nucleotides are TGTGCCAGCAGCTTAGTGGGGACTAGCGGGACCAATGAGCAGTACTTC. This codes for CASSLVGTSGTNEQYF.

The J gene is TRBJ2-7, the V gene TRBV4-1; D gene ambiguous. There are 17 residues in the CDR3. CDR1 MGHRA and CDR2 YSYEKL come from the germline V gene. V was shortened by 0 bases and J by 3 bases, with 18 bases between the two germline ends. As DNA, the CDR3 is TGCGCCAGCAGCCAAGATGCTATGCCCAACCTCTACTACGAGCAGTACTTC. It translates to CASSQDAMPNLYYEQYF.

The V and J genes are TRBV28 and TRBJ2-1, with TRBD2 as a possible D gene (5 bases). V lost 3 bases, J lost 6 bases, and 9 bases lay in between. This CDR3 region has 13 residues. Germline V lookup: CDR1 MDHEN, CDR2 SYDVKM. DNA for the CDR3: TGTGCCAGCAGTTTCCCAGGACTCAATGAGCAGTTCTTC. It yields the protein CASSFPGLNEQFF.

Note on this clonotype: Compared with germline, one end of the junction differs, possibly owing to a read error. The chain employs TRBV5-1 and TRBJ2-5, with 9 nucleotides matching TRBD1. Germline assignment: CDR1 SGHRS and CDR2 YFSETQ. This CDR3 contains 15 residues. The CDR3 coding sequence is TGCGCCAGTAGCTTGGTGGGACAGGGAATTTACGGGCAGTACTTC. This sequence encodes CASSLVGQGIYGQYF.

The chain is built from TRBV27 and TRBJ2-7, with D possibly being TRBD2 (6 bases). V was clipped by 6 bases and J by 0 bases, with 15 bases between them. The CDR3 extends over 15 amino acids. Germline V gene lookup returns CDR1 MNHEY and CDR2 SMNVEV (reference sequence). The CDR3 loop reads CASRTGSSSSYEQYF. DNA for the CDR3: TGTGCCAGCAGAACCGGGAGCTCAAGCTCCTACGAGCAGTACTTC.

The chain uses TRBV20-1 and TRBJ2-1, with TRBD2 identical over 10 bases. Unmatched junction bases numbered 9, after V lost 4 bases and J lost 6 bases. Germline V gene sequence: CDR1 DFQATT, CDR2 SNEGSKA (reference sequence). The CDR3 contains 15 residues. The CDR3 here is CSAIKAGGLGNEQFF. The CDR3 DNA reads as TGCAGTGCTATTAAAGCGGGGGGGCTCGGCAATGAGCAGTTCTTC.

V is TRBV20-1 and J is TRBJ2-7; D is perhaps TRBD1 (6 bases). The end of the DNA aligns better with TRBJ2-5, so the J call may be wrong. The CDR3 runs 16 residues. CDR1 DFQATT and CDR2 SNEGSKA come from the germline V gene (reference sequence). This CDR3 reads CSARAVTGVRVQTQYF. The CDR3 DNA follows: TGCAGTGCTAGAGCGGTGACAGGAGTAAGAGTGCAGACCCAGTACTTC.

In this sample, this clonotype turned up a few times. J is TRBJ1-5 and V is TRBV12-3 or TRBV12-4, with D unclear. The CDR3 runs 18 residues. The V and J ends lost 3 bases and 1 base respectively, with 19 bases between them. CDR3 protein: CASSFGSQTGGSNQPQHF. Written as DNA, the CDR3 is TGTGCCAGCAGTTTTGGGTCCCAGACGGGAGGGAGCAATCAGCCCCAGCATTTT.

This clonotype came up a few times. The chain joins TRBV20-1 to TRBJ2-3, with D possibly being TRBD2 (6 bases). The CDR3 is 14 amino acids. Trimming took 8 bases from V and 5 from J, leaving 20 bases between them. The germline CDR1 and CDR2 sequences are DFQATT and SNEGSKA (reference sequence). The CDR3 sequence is CSPKTQRAGDTQYF. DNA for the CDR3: TGCAGTCCGAAGACCCAGCGGGCGGGAGATACGCAGTATTTT.

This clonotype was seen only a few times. In nucleotides, the CDR3 is TGTGCCAGCAGCTCACACTCAAGCGGGGGGTCGAGAGATACGCAGTATTTT. Its protein is CASSSHSSGGSRDTQYF. The rearrangement uses TRBV7-3 and TRBJ2-3; TRBD2 agrees at 9 bases. The CDR3 covers 17 residues. J gave up 5 bases and V 4 bases, and 13 bases lay outside the gene matches. CDR1 and CDR2 (germline): SGHTA, FQGTGA. The full variable domain, completed using reference TRBV7-3 and TRBJ2-3, is GAGVSQTPSNKVTEKGKYVELRCDPISGHTALYWYRQSLGQGPEFLIYFQGTGAADDSGLPNDRFFAVRPEGSVSTLKIQRTERGDSAVYLCASSSHSSGGSRDTQYFGPGTRLTVL.

CDR3 DNA sequence: TGTGCCAGCAGTTTAAAGGGACAGGGAGGATACGAGCAGTACTTC. Translation: CASSLKGQGGYEQYF. The rearrangement joins TRBV27 to TRBJ2-1; 9 positions match TRBD1. With the DNA end fitting TRBJ2-7 better, the J assignment may be wrong. Germline CDR1 MNHEY, CDR2 SMNVEV (reference sequence). CDR3 length: 15 residues.

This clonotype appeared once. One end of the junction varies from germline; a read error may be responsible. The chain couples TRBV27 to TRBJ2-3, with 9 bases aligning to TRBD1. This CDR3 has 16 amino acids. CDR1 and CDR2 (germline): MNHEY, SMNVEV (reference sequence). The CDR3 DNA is TGTACCAGCAGTTTATCGGGGACAGGGCACACAGATACGCAGTATTTT. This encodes CTSSLSGTGHTDTQYF.

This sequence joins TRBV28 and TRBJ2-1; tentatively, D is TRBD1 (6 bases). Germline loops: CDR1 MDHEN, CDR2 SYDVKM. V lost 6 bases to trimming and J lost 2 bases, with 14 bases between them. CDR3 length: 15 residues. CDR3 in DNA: TGTGCCAGCAGCCAATGGGACACCACCTACAATGAGCAGTTCTTC. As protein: CASSQWDTTYNEQFF.

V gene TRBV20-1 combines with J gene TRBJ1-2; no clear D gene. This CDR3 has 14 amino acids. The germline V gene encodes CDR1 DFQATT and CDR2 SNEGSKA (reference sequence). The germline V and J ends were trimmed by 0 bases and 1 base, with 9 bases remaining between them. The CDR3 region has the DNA TGCAGTGCTAGAGACTTCAGAAATAACTATGGCTACACCTTC. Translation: CSARDFRNNYGYTF.

The CDR3 region is CASSNGGPAGGTYEQYF. The CDR3 DNA reads as TGTGCCAGCTCAAACGGGGGACCAGCGGGAGGGACCTACGAGCAGTACTTC. V is TRBV6-1 and J is TRBJ2-7, with 10 bases fitting TRBD2. With 8 bases clipped from V and 2 bases from J, the junction kept 15 bases outside the gene matches. CDR3 length equals 17 residues. Germline V gene lookup returns CDR1 MNHNS and CDR2 SASEGT.

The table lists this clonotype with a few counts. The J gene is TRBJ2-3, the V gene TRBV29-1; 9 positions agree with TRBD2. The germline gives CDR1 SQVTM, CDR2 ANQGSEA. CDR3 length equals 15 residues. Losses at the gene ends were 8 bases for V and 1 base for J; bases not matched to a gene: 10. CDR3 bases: TGCAGCTCATATGGGGCTAGCGGGGGCACAGATACGCAGTATTTT. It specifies CSSYGASGGTDTQYF.

The CDR3 loop reads CASSDRDRGDNYTF. In nucleotides, the CDR3 is TGTGCCAGCAGTGACAGAGACAGGGGTGACAACTACACCTTC. The chain recombines TRBV6-1 with TRBJ1-2; 8 bases map to TRBD1. Per the germline V gene, CDR1 is MNHNS and CDR2 is SASEGT. The CDR3 loop spans 14 amino acids. The J segment lost 10 bases and the V segment lost 3 bases, leaving 10 bases of the junction unmatched.

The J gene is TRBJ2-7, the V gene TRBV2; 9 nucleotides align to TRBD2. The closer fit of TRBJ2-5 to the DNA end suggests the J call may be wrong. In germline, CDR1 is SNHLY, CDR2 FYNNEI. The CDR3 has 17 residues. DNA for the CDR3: TGTGCCAGCAGTAAGATTAGGGCGGGGGGGCCTGAGGAGACCCAGTACTTC. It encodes CASSKIRAGGPEETQYF.

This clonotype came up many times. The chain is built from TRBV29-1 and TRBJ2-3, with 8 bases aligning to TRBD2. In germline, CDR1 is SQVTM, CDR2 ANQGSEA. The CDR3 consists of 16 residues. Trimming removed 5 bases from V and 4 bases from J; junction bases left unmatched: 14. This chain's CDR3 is CSVRGGRAQAPDTQYF. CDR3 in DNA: TGCAGCGTTCGGGGGGGCCGGGCCCAGGCCCCAGATACGCAGTATTTT.

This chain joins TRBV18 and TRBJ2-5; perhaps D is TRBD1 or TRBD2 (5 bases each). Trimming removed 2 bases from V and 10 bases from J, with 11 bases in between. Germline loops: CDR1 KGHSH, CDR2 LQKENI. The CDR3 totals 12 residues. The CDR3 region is CASSPAGDGQYF. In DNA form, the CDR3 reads TGTGCCAGCTCACCAGCCGGGGACGGCCAGTACTTC.

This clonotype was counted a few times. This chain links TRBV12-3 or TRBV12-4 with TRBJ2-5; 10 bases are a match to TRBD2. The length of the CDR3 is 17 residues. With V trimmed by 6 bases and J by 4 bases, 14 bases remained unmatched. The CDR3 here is CASSNLGATSGIETQYF. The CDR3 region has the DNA TGTGCCAGCAGCAACCTAGGCGCAACTAGCGGGATAGAGACCCAGTACTTC.

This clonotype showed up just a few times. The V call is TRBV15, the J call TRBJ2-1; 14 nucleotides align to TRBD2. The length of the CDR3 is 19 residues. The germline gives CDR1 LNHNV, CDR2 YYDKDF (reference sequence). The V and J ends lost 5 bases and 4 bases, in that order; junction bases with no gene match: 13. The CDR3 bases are TGTGCCACCAGCCCAGAGGCCCTCGGGACTAGCGGGAGTTACAATGAGCAGTTCTTC. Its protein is CATSPEALGTSGSYNEQFF.

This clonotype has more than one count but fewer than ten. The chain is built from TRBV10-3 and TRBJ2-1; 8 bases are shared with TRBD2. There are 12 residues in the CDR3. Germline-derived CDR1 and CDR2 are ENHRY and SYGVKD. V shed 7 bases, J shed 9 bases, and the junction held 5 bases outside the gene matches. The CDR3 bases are TGTGCCATCAACGACGGGAGGGGTGAGCAGTTCTTC. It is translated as CAINDGRGEQFF.

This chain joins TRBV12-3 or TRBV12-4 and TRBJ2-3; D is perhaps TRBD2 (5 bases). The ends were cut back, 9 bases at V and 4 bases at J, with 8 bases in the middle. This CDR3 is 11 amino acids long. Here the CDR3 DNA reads TGTGCCAGAGTGAGGGCAGATACGCAGTATTTT. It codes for CARVRADTQYF.